These 32 T cell receptor beta chains were all obtained from the same sample, sequenced in a study of blood T cell repertoires in COVID-19. Libraries were prepared by immunoSEQ multiplex PCR; TCRdb keeps only in-frame clonotypes and omits some of them. The sample lists approximately 300,000 clones, more than 80% seen once, with around 6.6% in the top ten. Sequencing input: peripheral blood. These receptor sequences come from a man between 18 and 35 years old who had recovered from COVID-19.

This clone has only one observation. The chain is built from TRBV6-5 and TRBJ2-3; 7 bases agree with TRBD1. The V gene end was trimmed by 6 bases and the J gene end by 1 base; junction bases not matched to a gene: 7. This CDR3 comprises 15 residues. CDR1 is MNHEY, CDR2 SVGAGI, per germline. CDR3 protein: CASRSDRAGTDTQYF. In DNA form, the CDR3 reads TGTGCCAGCAGATCAGACAGGGCTGGCACAGATACGCAGTATTTT.

The V and J genes are TRBV29-1 and TRBJ2-1; 9 positions agree with TRBD2. Trimming removed 7 bases from V and 0 bases from J; junction bases left unmatched: 4. Germline CDR1 reads SQVTM; CDR2 reads ANQGSEA. There are 14 residues in the CDR3. CDR3 residues: CSAVAGVSYNEQFF. The DNA of the CDR3 is TGCAGCGCCGTAGCGGGAGTCTCCTACAATGAGCAGTTCTTC.

The V call is TRBV19, the J call TRBJ2-1, with 11 bases identical to TRBD2. CDR1 and CDR2 (germline): LNHDA, SQIVND (reference sequence). Trimming removed 6 bases from V and 1 base from J; junction bases left unmatched: 11. The CDR3 is 18 residues long. For the CDR3, the DNA is TGTGCCAGTAGCCGAACCCGGGGACTAGCGGATTCCTACAATGAGCAGTTCTTC. It yields the protein CASSRTRGLADSYNEQFF.

The chain combines TRBV11-2 with TRBJ2-7; 7 bases fit TRBD2. Unmatched junction bases numbered 1, after V lost 2 bases and J lost 3 bases. CDR3 length: 13 amino acids. CDR1 is SGHAT, CDR2 FQNNGV, per germline. The CDR3 bases are TGTGCCAGCAGCTTATTAGCGGGCTACGAGCAGTACTTC. Its protein product is CASSLLAGYEQYF.

The chain has TRBV6-5 and TRBJ2-2, with D possibly matching TRBD2 (5 bases). There are 14 residues in the CDR3. The germline CDR1 and CDR2 sequences are MNHEY and SVGAGI. Deletions cut 1 base from V and 6 bases from J, with 9 bases between. CDR3 residues: CASSYWRSSGELFF. The CDR3, as DNA: TGTGCCAGCAGTTACTGGAGGAGTTCCGGGGAGCTGTTTTTT.

The V gene is TRBV10-3, the J gene TRBJ1-1; 8 nucleotides line up with TRBD1. The V segment lost 2 bases and the J segment 11 bases; nucleotides outside the gene matches: 13. The CDR3 is 15 amino acids. Germline CDR1 and CDR2: ENHRY and SYGVKD. In nucleotides, the CDR3 is TGTGCCATCAGTGAGGCCGGACAGGGCCTGGAATGGGCTTTCTTT. It is translated as CAISEAGQGLEWAFF.

The chain is built from TRBV6-5 and TRBJ1-1; no reliable D call. V gave up 2 bases and J gave up 8 bases, with 18 bases separating them. Germline V lookup: CDR1 MNHEY, CDR2 SVGAGI. The CDR3 is 15 amino acids. CDR3 in amino acids: CASSYAAEGPWEAFF. Written as DNA, the CDR3 is TGTGCCAGCAGTTACGCCGCCGAGGGCCCTTGGGAAGCTTTCTTT.

This chain connects TRBV7-8 to TRBJ2-6; 7 nucleotides agree with TRBD1. The J segment lost 11 bases and the V segment lost 1 base, leaving 11 bases of the junction unmatched. CDR3 length: 16 amino acids. Germline CDR1 SGHVS, CDR2 FQNEAQ. The CDR3 sequence is CASSLGTDRVRDVLTF. The CDR3 DNA reads as TGTGCCAGCAGCTTAGGGACCGACAGGGTTCGAGACGTCCTGACTTTC.

This clone appeared a few times. This rearrangement joins TRBV10-3 to TRBJ2-1; the D gene is possibly TRBD2 (6 bases). The CDR3 covers 15 residues. V lost 10 bases and J 3 bases, leaving 19 bases between the germline ends. The germline CDR1 and CDR2 sequences are ENHRY and SYGVKD. The CDR3 sequence is CATVREAIGYNEQFF. CDR3 coding DNA: TGTGCCACCGTAAGGGAGGCCATAGGCTACAATGAGCAGTTCTTC.

The chain has TRBV7-9 and TRBJ2-7; the match to TRBD1 covers 8 bases. CDR1 SEHNR and CDR2 FQNEAQ come from the germline V gene (reference sequence). After removal of 1 base from V and 2 bases from J, the junction contained 1 base not matched to a gene. CDR3 length equals 14 residues. CDR3 sequence reads: CASSLEQGAYEQYF. The CDR3 nucleotides read TGTGCCAGCAGCTTAGAACAGGGGGCCTACGAGCAGTACTTC.

The V gene is TRBV2, the J gene TRBJ2-7; 10 nucleotides align to TRBD1. Germline CDR1 reads SNHLY; CDR2 reads FYNNEI. J lost 4 bases, V lost 6 bases, and 9 bases had no gene match. The CDR3 has 15 amino acids. The CDR3 DNA reads TGTGCCAGCAGGGTCGGACAGGGGGGGTTTTACGAGCAGTACTTC. Amino acid sequence: CASRVGQGGFYEQYF.

Comments on this clone: This CDR3 is also generated by other DNA sequences in the sample. This chain connects TRBV4-1 to TRBJ1-6; 7 bases are a match to TRBD1. Germline CDR1 is MGHRA and CDR2 is YSYEKL. The junction had 3 bases not matched to a gene; V was cut back by 4 bases and J by 6 bases. CDR3 length equals 14 residues. Here the CDR3 DNA reads TGCGCCAGCAGCCTAGACAGGGCTAATTCACCCCTCCACTTT. It encodes CASSLDRANSPLHF.

The CDR3 reads CASSILISSSYEQYF. The CDR3 nucleotides are TGTGCCAGTAGTATCCTCATATCGAGCTCCTACGAGCAGTACTTC. This chain joins TRBV19 and TRBJ2-7; D gene ambiguous. This CDR3 comprises 15 residues. Looked up from germline, CDR1 is LNHDA and CDR2 is SQIVND (reference sequence). V gave up 3 bases and J gave up 0 bases, with 12 bases separating them.

V and J are TRBV19 and TRBJ1-6, with D possibly matching TRBD1 (5 bases). CDR1 and CDR2 from the germline V gene are LNHDA and SQIVND (reference sequence). This CDR3 comprises 16 residues. The V end was cut by 4 bases, the J end by 8 bases, with 18 bases between. As DNA, the CDR3 is TGTGCCAGTAGTAATCGGCAGACTAGAGGGGATTCACCCCTCCACTTT. Amino acid sequence: CASSNRQTRGDSPLHF.

This rearrangement joins TRBV10-1 to TRBJ2-3, with TRBD2 matching over 9 bases. The CDR3 spans 14 residues. Germline values: CDR1 WNHNN, CDR2 SYGVQD (reference sequence). V trimming: 6 bases; J trimming: 5 bases; junction bases outside the gene matches: 6. CDR3 in DNA: TGCGCCAGCAGCTCTAGCGGGACTCTAGATACGCAGTATTTT. Translating gives CASSSSGTLDTQYF.

The rearrangement uses TRBV5-1 and TRBJ2-7; TRBD2 matches 7 bases. Trimming at V came to 0 bases and at J to 6 bases, leaving 6 bases not matched to a gene. The CDR3 is 14 residues long. The germline V gene encodes CDR1 SGHRS and CDR2 YFSETQ. CDR3 loop: CASSLGDGGSEQYF. The CDR3 nucleotides read TGCGCCAGCAGCTTGGGGGACGGGGGGTCCGAGCAGTACTTC.

This clone was observed a handful of times. This chain connects TRBV2 to TRBJ1-2; 7 bases map to TRBD1. CDR1 and CDR2 from the germline V gene are SNHLY and FYNNEI. The CDR3 extends over 12 amino acids. V shed 8 bases, J shed 6 bases, and the junction held 6 bases outside the gene matches. CDR3 sequence reads: CASDRVENGYTF. The CDR3, as DNA: TGTGCCAGCGACAGGGTTGAGAATGGCTACACCTTC.

The V and J genes are TRBV2 and TRBJ1-2; D is undetermined. Germline V gives CDR1 SNHLY, CDR2 FYNNEI. The CDR3 consists of 16 residues. V was clipped by 0 bases and J by 1 base, with 12 bases between them. CDR3 region: CASSEAQVIYNYGYTF. Here the CDR3 DNA reads TGTGCCAGCAGTGAAGCCCAGGTGATCTATAACTATGGCTACACCTTC.

This clone was seen only once. The chain employs TRBV19 and TRBJ1-5; 7 nucleotides agree with TRBD1. The CDR3 is 14 residues long. The V and J ends lost 7 bases and 6 bases, in that order; junction bases with no gene match: 9. Germline loops: CDR1 LNHDA, CDR2 SQIVND (reference sequence). The CDR3 protein is CASTQGGLGQPQHF. In DNA form, the CDR3 reads TGTGCCAGTACCCAAGGGGGCTTGGGTCAGCCCCAGCATTTT.

This clone was detected once. The chain has TRBV6-5 and TRBJ1-1; no firm D call. This CDR3 has 14 residues. Germline V gene sequence: CDR1 MNHEY, CDR2 SVGAGI. V was trimmed by 5 bases and J by 6 bases, leaving 16 bases between them. CDR3 residues: CASSPELGFPEAFF. The CDR3 region has the DNA TGTGCCAGCAGTCCGGAGCTGGGTTTCCCTGAAGCTTTCTTT.

CDR3 in amino acids: CASSQERLVGTSTDTQYF. Here the CDR3 DNA reads TGTGCCAGCAGCCAAGAGAGGTTAGTCGGGACTAGCACAGATACGCAGTATTTT. The rearrangement links TRBV4-2 to TRBJ2-3; maybe TRBD2 (6 bases). Germline V gene lookup returns CDR1 LGHNA and CDR2 YNFKEQ. The CDR3 covers 18 residues. The V gene lost 0 bases and the J gene lost 0 bases, with 16 bases spanning the gap.

This CDR3 is CASSEYGTGPGEQYF. CDR3 nucleotide sequence: TGCGCCAGCAGTGAGTACGGGACAGGGCCGGGCGAGCAGTACTTC. The gene calls are TRBV10-1 and TRBJ2-7, with 9 bases fitting TRBD1. This CDR3 comprises 15 residues. CDR1 and CDR2 from the germline V gene are WNHNN and SYGVQD (reference sequence). J lost 6 bases, V lost 1 base, and 7 bases had no gene match.

The chain recombines TRBV4-2 with TRBJ2-1, with TRBD2 as a possible D gene (6 bases). Germline CDR1 is LGHNA and CDR2 is YNFKEQ. This CDR3 has 15 residues. Trimming shortened V by 0 bases and J by 6 bases, and 12 bases separated the two germline ends. CDR3 sequence: CASSQDETSANEQFF. As DNA, the CDR3 is TGTGCCAGCAGCCAAGATGAGACTAGTGCCAATGAGCAGTTCTTC.

The chain joins TRBV18 to TRBJ2-2; TRBD2 might be the D (6 bases). V was cut by 3 bases and J by 8 bases, with 13 bases left in between. The germline CDR1 and CDR2 sequences are KGHSH and LQKENI. This CDR3 is 14 amino acids long. CDR3 sequence reads: CASSPPGLRGELFF. In DNA form, the CDR3 reads TGTGCCAGCTCACCCCCGGGACTCAGAGGGGAGCTGTTTTTT.

This clone appeared a few times. This chain joins TRBV27 and TRBJ1-6, with D perhaps TRBD1 (5 bases). Trimming pared 6 bases from V and 9 bases from J, leaving 15 bases between. Germline V gene sequence: CDR1 MNHEY, CDR2 SMNVEV (reference sequence). This CDR3 comprises 14 residues. Written as DNA, the CDR3 is TGTGCCAGCAGCACATCCACAGGTACTTCACCCCTCCACTTT. Protein: CASSTSTGTSPLHF.

The chain recombines TRBV7-9 with TRBJ2-3, with TRBD2 identical over 8 bases. The CDR3 consists of 18 residues. The V and J ends lost 2 bases and 0 bases, in that order; junction bases with no gene match: 10. The V gene's germline CDR1 is SEHNR and CDR2 FQNEAQ (reference sequence). DNA for the CDR3: TGTGCCAGCAGCTTATCCACCGATAGCGGGACTAGCACAGATACGCAGTATTTT. Translating it yields CASSLSTDSGTSTDTQYF.

V and J are TRBV6-5 and TRBJ1-4; 7 bases are a match to TRBD1. J gave up 5 bases and V 10 bases, and 7 bases lay outside the gene matches. This CDR3 contains 13 residues. CDR1 and CDR2 from the germline V gene are MNHEY and SVGAGI. The CDR3 protein is CAIPGQFNEKLFF. In DNA, the CDR3 is TGTGCCATTCCGGGACAGTTCAATGAAAAACTGTTTTTT.

The chain carries TRBV6-6 and TRBJ2-1; D perhaps matches TRBD1 (6 bases). Trimming cost V 5 bases and J 3 bases, with 11 bases left between them. The germline V gene encodes CDR1 MNHNY and CDR2 SVGAGI (reference sequence). CDR3 length equals 14 residues. CDR3 in amino acids: CASSHRDLYNEQFF. CDR3 DNA: TGTGCCAGCAGTCACAGGGACCTCTACAATGAGCAGTTCTTC.

The chain recombines TRBV19 with TRBJ2-5; TRBD1 matches 9 bases. The CDR3 extends over 15 amino acids. Germline CDR1 is LNHDA and CDR2 is SQIVND (reference sequence). V shed 4 bases, J shed 3 bases, and the junction held 6 bases outside the gene matches. The CDR3 sequence is CASSTGQGWKETQYF. In DNA form, the CDR3 reads TGTGCCAGTAGTACAGGACAGGGGTGGAAAGAGACCCAGTACTTC.

The chain couples TRBV6-5 to TRBJ2-2; maybe TRBD1 (7 bases). The CDR3 runs 15 residues. V was pared by 6 bases and J by 1 base, with 12 bases between. Germline CDR1 reads MNHEY; CDR2 reads SVGAGI. The CDR3 loop is CASRRGTVNTGELFF. CDR3 DNA sequence: TGTGCCAGCAGACGCGGGACAGTGAACACCGGGGAGCTGTTTTTT.

The V gene is TRBV29-1, the J gene TRBJ2-3, with D maybe TRBD2 (5 bases). CDR1 is SQVTM and CDR2 is ANQGSEA in the germline V gene. The V and J ends lost 4 bases and 1 base respectively, with 15 bases between them. The CDR3 is 15 amino acids. Here the CDR3 DNA reads TGCAGCGTTGGATGGGCTGGGCGGGGCACAGATACGCAGTATTTT. Encoded protein: CSVGWAGRGTDTQYF.

V gene TRBV6-2 or TRBV6-3 combines with J gene TRBJ2-1, with 7 bases identical to TRBD1. Germline values: CDR1 MNHEY, CDR2 SVGEGT. CDR3 size: 14 residues. V gave up 6 bases and J gave up 13 bases; unmatched junction bases: 15. In nucleotides, the CDR3 is TGTGCCAGCAGCCCCGGGACAGCCATCCCTACCCAGTTCTTC. The encoded protein is CASSPGTAIPTQFF.